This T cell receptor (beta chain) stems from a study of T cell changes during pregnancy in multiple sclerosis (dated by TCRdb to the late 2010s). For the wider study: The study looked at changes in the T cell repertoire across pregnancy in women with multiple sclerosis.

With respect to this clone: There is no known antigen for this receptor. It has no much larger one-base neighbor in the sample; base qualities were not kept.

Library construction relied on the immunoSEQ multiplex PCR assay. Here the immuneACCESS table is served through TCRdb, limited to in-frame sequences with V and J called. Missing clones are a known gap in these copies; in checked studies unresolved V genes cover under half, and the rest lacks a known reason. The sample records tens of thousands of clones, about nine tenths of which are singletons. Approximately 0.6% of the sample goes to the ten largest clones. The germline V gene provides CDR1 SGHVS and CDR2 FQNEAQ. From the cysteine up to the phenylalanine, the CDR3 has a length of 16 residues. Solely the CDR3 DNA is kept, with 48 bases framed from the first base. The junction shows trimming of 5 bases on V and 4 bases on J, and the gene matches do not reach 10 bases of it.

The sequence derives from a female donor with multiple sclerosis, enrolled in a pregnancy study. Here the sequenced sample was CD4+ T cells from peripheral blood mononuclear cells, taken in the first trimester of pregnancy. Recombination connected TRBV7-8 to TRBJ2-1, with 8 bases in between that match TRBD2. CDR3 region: CASSPRLAGGYNEQFF. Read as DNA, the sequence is TGTGCCAGCAGCCCGAGGTTGGCGGGGGGATACAATGAGCAGTTCTTC. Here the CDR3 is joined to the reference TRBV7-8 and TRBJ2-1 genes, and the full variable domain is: GAGVSQSPRYKVAKRGQDVALRCDPISGHVSLFWYQQALGQGPEFLTYFQNEAQLDKSGLPSDRFFAERPEGSVSTLKIQRTQQEDSAVYLCASSPRLAGGYNEQFFGPGTRLTVL.